This T cell receptor beta chain was sequenced during a study of CD8 T cells in ankylosing spondylitis (dated by TCRdb to about 2017). For the wider study: T cell receptor beta repertoires were profiled in healthy donors and ankylosing spondylitis patients so that disease-linked TCR variants could be found. The full study cohort comprised around 23 ankylosing spondylitis patients and some 110 healthy donors. Samples of peripheral blood were taken, and for ankylosing spondylitis patients, synovial fluid was collected as well. General findings and caveats noted by the study authors: Some motif variants were previously reported in synovial fluid and blood of reactive arthritis patients, suggesting common disease-initiation mechanisms. The disease-linked clones had a CD8+ phenotype and were found at relatively low frequencies in peripheral blood. A TCR beta motif of eight highly homologous amino acid variants appeared characteristic of blood from ankylosing spondylitis patients. The disease-linked clones were reported to be significantly enriched in matched synovial fluid samples from ankylosing spondylitis patients.

V sheds 1 base and J sheds 5 bases, leaving 13 bases between their ends. The germline V gene yields SGHRS for CDR1 and YFSETQ for CDR2. The CDR3 goes from the cysteine to the phenylalanine over 15 residues. Just CDR3 DNA is preserved here, 45 bases in frame from base 1. Note on this clonotype: There is no known antigen for this receptor. No much larger clone exists at a distance of one base, and base qualities are not known.

Instrument used: Illumina HiSeq 2500. Quantitative 5'-RACE with molecular barcodes was the method used to prepare the TCR beta libraries. Concerning the study's data processing: To identify disease-linked TCR variants, a new computational method was used, one built on a probabilistic model of VDJ rearrangement. The raw public data were reprocessed by TCRdb itself: fastp quality trimming at Q25, MiXCR clonotype calling, in-frame beta chains only. Rows with one shared CDR3 protein collapse into an entry with the most common genes and DNA. None of the V and J calls come from the authors' own analysis; TCRdb made them. The sample data list about 390,000 distinct CDR3 sequences, and about a fifth of these were observed just once. The ten most abundant clones make up about 16% of the sample.

Sequenced: blood, either unsorted or a sorted T cell fraction (not recorded which). The chain is assembled from TRBV5-1 and TRBJ1-5; matching of 5 bases hints at TRBD1 as the D gene. The sequence derives from a male donor with ankylosing spondylitis. The nucleotides are TGCGCCAGCAGCTTGAGGCCAGGGAGGGATCAGCCCCAGCATTTT. Its translation is CASSLRPGRDQPQHF.